The next 25 T cell receptor beta chains were all read from a single sample in a study of cytomegalovirus exposure and HLA in healthy donors. The repertoire was sequenced with immunoSEQ multiplex PCR; TCRdb's copy has only in-frame clones and lacks some. Among 180,000 or so clones listed, 70% to 85% were seen once. The sequenced sample consisted of PBMCs. The receptors derive from a woman aged 25 to 45 in good health and CMV-seropositive.

This clone showed up just once. The CDR3: CASSYGGRYYGYTF. In nucleotides, the CDR3 is TGTGCCAGCAGTTACGGGGGCCGGTATTATGGCTACACCTTC. V gene TRBV6-5 combines with J gene TRBJ1-2, with D possibly matching TRBD1 (6 bases). The V end was cut by 2 bases, the J end by 5 bases, with 12 bases between. This CDR3 region has 14 residues. CDR1 MNHEY and CDR2 SVGAGI come from the germline V gene.

The chain recombines TRBV6-5 with TRBJ1-3; D not resolved. V lost 3 bases to trimming and J lost 8 bases, with 11 bases between them. The CDR3 is 13 amino acids. CDR1 and CDR2 from the germline V gene are MNHEY and SVGAGI. DNA for the CDR3: TGTGCCAGCAGTTATGGCGGAGCGGACACCATATATTTT. This translates into CASSYGGADTIYF.

CDR3 region: CASSVDTVPSEQYF. CDR3 in DNA: TGTGCCAGCAGCGTTGATACAGTACCCAGCGAGCAGTACTTC. V and J are TRBV9 and TRBJ2-7; D not certain. From germline, CDR1 is SGDLS and CDR2 YYNGEE. The CDR3 runs to 14 residues. Trimming took off 2 bases at V and 6 bases at J, with 15 bases between the two ends.

The V and J genes are TRBV7-8 and TRBJ1-2; D might be TRBD1 (5 bases). Per the germline V gene, CDR1 is SGHVS and CDR2 is FQNEAQ. This CDR3 contains 14 residues. V lost 3 bases and J lost 8, with 16 bases in between. In DNA form, the CDR3 reads TGTGCCAGCAGCTTGGAGGGCAGGGTAGGCGGCTACACCTTC. The encoded protein is CASSLEGRVGGYTF.

In nucleotides, the CDR3 is TGTGCCAGCACCCGAAGGAGAGACACTGAAGCTTTCTTT. It encodes CASTRRRDTEAFF. V is TRBV6-5 and J is TRBJ1-1; no definite D call. The CDR3 loop spans 13 amino acids. Germline V gene lookup returns CDR1 MNHEY and CDR2 SVGAGI. Trimming shortened V by 7 bases and J by 3 bases, and 12 bases separated the two germline ends.

The chain joins TRBV20-1 to TRBJ1-1; D is perhaps TRBD1 (6 bases). The CDR3 has 11 amino acids. Germline V CDR1 and CDR2: DFQATT, SNEGSKA (reference sequence). The V and J ends lost 5 bases and 11 bases respectively, with 15 bases between them. The CDR3 DNA is TGCAGTGCTCCAACAGGGATTGGTGCTTTCTTT. This translates into CSAPTGIGAFF.

The chain employs TRBV15 and TRBJ1-3, with unresolved D. Germline CDR1 LNHNV, CDR2 YYDKDF (reference sequence). The CDR3 covers 15 residues. V gave up 3 bases and J gave up 2 bases, with 11 bases separating them. The CDR3 sequence is CATSRENGAGNTIYF. The CDR3 bases are TGTGCCACCAGCAGGGAGAACGGGGCTGGAAACACCATATATTTT.

This chain joins TRBV7-9 and TRBJ1-2, with TRBD1 matching 7 bases. Germline V lookup: CDR1 SEHNR, CDR2 FQNEAQ (reference sequence). V was clipped by 5 bases and J by 8 bases; unmatched bases: 14. The CDR3 is 15 residues long. CDR3 region: CASSPTGKKLLGYTF. CDR3 DNA sequence: TGTGCCAGCAGCCCGACAGGGAAAAAGCTCTTGGGCTACACCTTC. Combining the CDR3 with reference TRBV7-9 and TRBJ1-2 gives the whole variable domain DTGVSQNPRHKITKRGQNVTFRCDPISEHNRLYWYRQTLGQGPEFLTYFQNEAQLEKSRLLSDRFSAERPKGSFSTLEIQRTEQGDSAMYLCASSPTGKKLLGYTFGSGTRLTVV.

The J gene is TRBJ1-1, the V gene TRBV5-6; a weak D match, TRBD1 (6 bases). Trimming left V 2 bases short and J 10 bases short, with 9 bases between. The CDR3 is made up of 11 amino acids. Germline CDR1 and CDR2: SGHDT and YYEEEE. The CDR3 loop is CASSFRGRAFF. CDR3 nucleotide sequence: TGTGCCAGCAGCTTCAGGGGACGAGCTTTCTTT.

V gene TRBV7-2 combines with J gene TRBJ1-1; unclear D gene. Trimming shortened V by 1 base and J by 0 bases, and 6 bases separated the two germline ends. From germline, CDR1 is SGHTA and CDR2 FQGNSA. The CDR3 runs 14 residues. The CDR3 bases are TGTGCCAGCAGCTTAGATGGGCTGAACACTGAAGCTTTCTTT. Protein product: CASSLDGLNTEAFF.

The CDR3 protein is CASSLVAYEQYF. CDR3 DNA: TGTGCCAGCAGCTTAGTAGCCTACGAGCAGTACTTC. The chain employs TRBV7-9 and TRBJ2-7, with D uncertain. The CDR3 consists of 12 residues. From germline, CDR1 is SEHNR and CDR2 FQNEAQ (reference sequence). V lost 1 base to trimming and J lost 2 bases, with 3 bases between them.

The chain uses TRBV30 and TRBJ1-1; D may be TRBD1 (5 bases). CDR3 size: 13 residues. Germline V gene sequence: CDR1 GTSNPN, CDR2 SVGIG (reference sequence). Trimming stripped 0 bases from V and 4 bases from J, with 9 bases between. CDR3 loop: CAWSVDGGTEAFF. CDR3 DNA sequence: TGTGCCTGGAGTGTAGACGGGGGCACTGAAGCTTTCTTT.

The chain is built from TRBV6-5 and TRBJ1-2; 7 bases align to TRBD1. Trimming at V came to 5 bases and at J to 8 bases, leaving 11 bases not matched to a gene. The CDR3 extends over 14 amino acids. In germline, CDR1 is MNHEY, CDR2 SVGAGI. CDR3 protein: CASSPSFRGEGYTF. Here the CDR3 DNA reads TGTGCCAGCAGTCCTTCGTTCAGGGGGGAGGGCTACACCTTC.

The rearrangement joins TRBV5-1 to TRBJ2-1; TRBD1 matches 8 bases. CDR1 and CDR2 from the germline V gene are SGHRS and YFSETQ. After removal of 0 bases from V and 5 bases from J, the junction contained 4 bases not matched to a gene. The CDR3 contains 15 residues. CDR3 coding DNA: TGCGCCAGCAGCTTGGGCGGGACAGGACACAATGAGCAGTTCTTC. This sequence encodes CASSLGGTGHNEQFF.

This chain uses TRBV6-5 with TRBJ1-5, with TRBD1 as a possible D gene (5 bases). Per germline, CDR1 MNHEY and CDR2 SVGAGI. Trimming took 0 bases from V and 4 from J, leaving 10 bases between them. The CDR3 loop spans 15 amino acids. The chain's CDR3 is CASSYSMGGNQPQHF. The CDR3, as DNA: TGTGCCAGCAGTTACTCGATGGGGGGAAATCAGCCCCAGCATTTT.

This clone appeared once. V is TRBV14 and J is TRBJ1-2; D remains ambiguous. Germline V gene lookup returns CDR1 SGHDN and CDR2 FVKESK. Trimming shortened V by 1 base and J by 4 bases, and 13 bases separated the two germline ends. CDR3 length: 15 amino acids. The CDR3 nucleotides are TGTGCCAGCAGCCAAGTGCACGGGGAAGGCTATGGCTACACCTTC. It translates to CASSQVHGEGYGYTF.

The rearrangement links TRBV6-5 to TRBJ2-7, with TRBD2 matching 7 bases. The CDR3 extends over 15 amino acids. The germline V gene encodes CDR1 MNHEY and CDR2 SVGAGI. V gave up 6 bases and J gave up 2 bases; unmatched junction bases: 10. The CDR3 spells CASSLDSSGTYEQYF. The CDR3, as DNA: TGTGCCAGCAGCCTCGATTCTAGCGGAACCTACGAGCAGTACTTC.

The rearrangement uses TRBV29-1 and TRBJ2-1; 11 bases line up with TRBD1. This CDR3 is 13 amino acids long. J gave up 6 bases and V 7 bases, and 5 bases lay outside the gene matches. Germline loops: CDR1 SQVTM, CDR2 ANQGSEA. CDR3 coding DNA: TGCAGCGCTGGACAGGGGGCCATCAATGAGCAGTTCTTC. Translated: CSAGQGAINEQFF.

Only one count was recorded for this clone. The chain is built from TRBV9 and TRBJ1-1; 8 nucleotides line up with TRBD1. There are 16 residues in the CDR3. V shed 0 bases and J 1 base; nucleotides not matched to a gene: 5. Germline V gives CDR1 SGDLS, CDR2 YYNGEE. The CDR3 protein is CASSVGQGARNTEAFF. The CDR3, as DNA: TGTGCCAGCAGCGTAGGGCAGGGGGCGAGGAACACTGAAGCTTTCTTT.

This chain links TRBV30 with TRBJ2-7; 7 nucleotides match TRBD2. The CDR3 consists of 16 residues. The V segment lost 2 bases and the J segment 1 base; nucleotides outside the gene matches: 11. Germline values: CDR1 GTSNPN, CDR2 SVGIG (reference sequence). CDR3 amino acids: CAWSPLDGGESYEQYF. The CDR3 DNA reads TGTGCCTGGAGTCCCCTCGATGGGGGGGAGTCCTACGAGCAGTACTTC.

The chain employs TRBV6-6 and TRBJ2-7; the D gene is possibly TRBD2 (5 bases). The CDR3 length is 15 residues. The V gene's germline CDR1 is MNHNY and CDR2 SVGAGI (reference sequence). V was cut by 7 bases and J by 0 bases, with 16 bases left in between. The CDR3 DNA reads as TGTGCCAGCACGAATCCGGGGAGACGCTCCTACGAGCAGTACTTC. Residues: CASTNPGRRSYEQYF.

The rearrangement links TRBV5-4 to TRBJ1-2; 8 bases align to TRBD1. CDR1 and CDR2 (germline): SGHNT, YYREEE (reference sequence). The CDR3 loop spans 14 amino acids. Losses at the gene ends were 2 bases for V and 4 bases for J; bases not matched to a gene: 4. CDR3 protein: CASSLIDRGYGYTF. In DNA, the CDR3 is TGTGCCAGCAGCTTAATAGACAGGGGCTATGGCTACACCTTC.

This chain connects TRBV15 to TRBJ1-5, with D unresolved. This CDR3 has 14 residues. Trimming stripped 0 bases from V and 10 bases from J, with 13 bases between. Germline CDR1 is LNHNV and CDR2 is YYDKDF (reference sequence). The CDR3 region is CATSRDKGRGPQHF. In DNA, the CDR3 is TGTGCCACCAGCAGAGATAAGGGTCGGGGTCCCCAGCATTTT. Full variable domain (outside the CDR3, taken from reference TRBV15 and TRBJ1-5): DAMVIQNPRYQVTQFGKPVTLSCSQTLNHNVMYWYQQKSSQAPKLLFHYYDKDFNNEADTPDNFQSRRPNTSFCFLDIRSPGLGDTAMYLCATSRDKGRGPQHFGDGTRLSIL.

The rearrangement uses TRBV14 and TRBJ2-7, with D possibly TRBD2 on 7 matching bases. Trimming took 1 base from V and 4 from J, leaving 20 bases between them. Germline-derived CDR1 and CDR2 are SGHDN and FVKESK. The CDR3 covers 17 residues. The CDR3 DNA follows: TGTGCCAGCAGCCAAGTGCCATACTCGGGGGGCCCTTACGAGCAGTACTTC. This gives the protein CASSQVPYSGGPYEQYF.

The chain combines TRBV11-2 with TRBJ1-1, with 7 bases matching TRBD1. Trimming at V came to 2 bases and at J to 1 base, leaving 4 bases not matched to a gene. The germline V gene encodes CDR1 SGHAT and CDR2 FQNNGV. CDR3 length: 15 amino acids. CDR3 nucleotides: TGTGCCAGCAGCTTAAAAGGGGGCCCGAACACTGAAGCTTTCTTT. Protein product: CASSLKGGPNTEAFF.